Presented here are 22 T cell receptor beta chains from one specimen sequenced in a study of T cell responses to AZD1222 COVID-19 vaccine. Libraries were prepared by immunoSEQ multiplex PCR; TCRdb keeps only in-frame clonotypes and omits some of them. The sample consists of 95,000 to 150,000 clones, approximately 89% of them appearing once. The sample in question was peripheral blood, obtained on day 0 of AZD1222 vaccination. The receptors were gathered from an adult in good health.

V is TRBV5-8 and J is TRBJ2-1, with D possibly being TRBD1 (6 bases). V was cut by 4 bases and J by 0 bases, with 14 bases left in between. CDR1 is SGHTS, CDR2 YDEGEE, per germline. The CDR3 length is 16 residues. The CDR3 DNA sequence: TGTGCCAGCAGCGGGGATAGAGGGGGCTCCTACAATGAGCAGTTCTTC. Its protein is CASSGDRGGSYNEQFF.

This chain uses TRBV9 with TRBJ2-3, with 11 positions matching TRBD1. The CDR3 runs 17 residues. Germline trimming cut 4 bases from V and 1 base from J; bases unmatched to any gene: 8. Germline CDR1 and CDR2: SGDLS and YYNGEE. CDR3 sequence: CASSLGQGGLGTDTQYF. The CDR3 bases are TGTGCCAGCAGCCTGGGACAGGGGGGTCTAGGCACAGATACGCAGTATTTT.

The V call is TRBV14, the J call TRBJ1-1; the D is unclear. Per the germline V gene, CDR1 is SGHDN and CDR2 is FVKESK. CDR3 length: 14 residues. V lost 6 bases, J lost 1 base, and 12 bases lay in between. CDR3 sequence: CASRGERRNTEAFF. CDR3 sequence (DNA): TGTGCCAGCAGAGGAGAACGGCGGAACACTGAAGCTTTCTTT.

The CDR3 DNA is TGTGCCAGCAGCTCTGGGTGGAGCAATCAGCCCCAGCATTTT. This encodes CASSSGWSNQPQHF. V and J are TRBV5-5 and TRBJ1-5; no reliable D call. CDR1 and CDR2 (germline): SGHKS, YYEKEE (reference sequence). Trimming stripped 3 bases from V and 1 base from J, with 8 bases between. CDR3 length: 14 amino acids.

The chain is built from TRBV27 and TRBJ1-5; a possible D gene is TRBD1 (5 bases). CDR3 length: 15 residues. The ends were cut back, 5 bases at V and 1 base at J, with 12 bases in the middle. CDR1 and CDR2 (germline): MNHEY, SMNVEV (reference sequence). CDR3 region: CASSTGTTSNQPQHF. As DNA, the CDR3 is TGTGCCAGCAGTACCGGGACCACGAGCAATCAGCCCCAGCATTTT.

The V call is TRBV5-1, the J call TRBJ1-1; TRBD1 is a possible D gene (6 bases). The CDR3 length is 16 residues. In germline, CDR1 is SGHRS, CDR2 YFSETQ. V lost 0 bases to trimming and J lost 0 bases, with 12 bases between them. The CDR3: CASSLVAGALNTEAFF. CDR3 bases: TGCGCCAGCAGCTTGGTGGCAGGGGCTCTGAACACTGAAGCTTTCTTT.

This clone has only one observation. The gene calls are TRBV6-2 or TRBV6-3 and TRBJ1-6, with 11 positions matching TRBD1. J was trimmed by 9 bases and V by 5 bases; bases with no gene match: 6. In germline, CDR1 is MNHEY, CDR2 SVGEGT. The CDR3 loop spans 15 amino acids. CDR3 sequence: CASSTEDRGLSPLHF. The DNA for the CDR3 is TGTGCCAGCAGTACCGAGGACAGGGGGCTTTCACCCCTCCACTTT.

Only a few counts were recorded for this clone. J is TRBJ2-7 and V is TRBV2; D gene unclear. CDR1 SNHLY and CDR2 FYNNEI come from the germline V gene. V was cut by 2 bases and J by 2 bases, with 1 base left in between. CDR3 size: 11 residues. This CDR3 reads CASSEPYEQYF. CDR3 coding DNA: TGTGCCAGCAGTGAACCCTACGAGCAGTACTTC.

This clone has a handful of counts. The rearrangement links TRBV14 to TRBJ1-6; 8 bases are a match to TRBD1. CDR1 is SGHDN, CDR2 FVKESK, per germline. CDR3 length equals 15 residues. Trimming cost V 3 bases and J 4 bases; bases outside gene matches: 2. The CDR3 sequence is CASSQDRAYNSPLHF. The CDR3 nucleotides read TGTGCCAGCAGCCAGGACAGGGCTTATAATTCACCCCTCCACTTT.

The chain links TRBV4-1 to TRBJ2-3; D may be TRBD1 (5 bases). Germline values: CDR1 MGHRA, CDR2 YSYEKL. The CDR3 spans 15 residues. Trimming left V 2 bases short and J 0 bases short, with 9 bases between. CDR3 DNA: TGCGCCAGCAGCCAACAGGGTTATAGCACAGATACGCAGTATTTT. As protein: CASSQQGYSTDTQYF.

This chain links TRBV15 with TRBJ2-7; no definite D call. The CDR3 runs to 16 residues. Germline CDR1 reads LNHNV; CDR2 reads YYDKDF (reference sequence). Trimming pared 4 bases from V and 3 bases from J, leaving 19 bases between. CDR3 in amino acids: CATSTPRRAFGYEQYF. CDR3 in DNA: TGTGCCACCAGCACCCCCAGACGGGCATTCGGCTACGAGCAGTACTTC.

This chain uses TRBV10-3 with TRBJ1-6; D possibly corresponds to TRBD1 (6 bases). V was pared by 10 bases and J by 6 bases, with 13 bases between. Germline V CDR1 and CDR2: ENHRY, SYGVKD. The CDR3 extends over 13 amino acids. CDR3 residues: CATLRDTNSPLHF. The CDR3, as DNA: TGTGCCACCCTCCGGGACACTAATTCACCCCTCCACTTT.

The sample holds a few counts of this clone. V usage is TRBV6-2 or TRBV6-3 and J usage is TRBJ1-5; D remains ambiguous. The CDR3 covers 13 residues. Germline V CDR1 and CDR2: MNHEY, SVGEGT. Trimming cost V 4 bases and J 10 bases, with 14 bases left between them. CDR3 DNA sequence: TGTGCCAGCAGTTCCCTTCCGAGGGTCCCCCAGCATTTT. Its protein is CASSSLPRVPQHF.

In nucleotides, the CDR3 is TGTGCCAGTAGAATAAGCGGGGGGCGCAGAACTGTAACTGGAAACACCATATATTTT. It yields the protein CASRISGGRRTVTGNTIYF. The chain links TRBV19 to TRBJ1-3, with D maybe TRBD1 (6 bases). Trimming removed 6 bases at V and 2 bases at J, with 26 bases between. CDR3 length equals 19 residues. Germline loops: CDR1 LNHDA, CDR2 SQIVND (reference sequence).

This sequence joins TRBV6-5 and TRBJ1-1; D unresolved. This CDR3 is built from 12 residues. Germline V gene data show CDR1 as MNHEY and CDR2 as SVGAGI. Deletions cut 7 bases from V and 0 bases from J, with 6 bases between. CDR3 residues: CASTRLNTEAFF. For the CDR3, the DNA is TGTGCCAGCACACGATTGAACACTGAAGCTTTCTTT.

DNA of the CDR3: TGTGCCAGCAGTGTTCATTCGGACCTCCACTTT. As protein: CASSVHSDLHF. The rearrangement links TRBV6-4 to TRBJ1-6; D gene unclear. V was clipped by 4 bases and J by 15 bases, with 10 bases between them. Germline values: CDR1 MRHNA, CDR2 SNTAGT. The CDR3 extends over 11 amino acids.

CDR3 residues: CASSPILQGRKFF. CDR3 nucleotide sequence: TGTGCCAGCAGCCCGATATTACAGGGGCGGAAGTTCTTC. This rearrangement joins TRBV6-4 to TRBJ2-1, with 7 bases that match TRBD1. Germline CDR1 and CDR2: MRHNA and SNTAGT. Trimming cost V 6 bases and J 14 bases; bases outside gene matches: 13. CDR3 length: 13 residues.

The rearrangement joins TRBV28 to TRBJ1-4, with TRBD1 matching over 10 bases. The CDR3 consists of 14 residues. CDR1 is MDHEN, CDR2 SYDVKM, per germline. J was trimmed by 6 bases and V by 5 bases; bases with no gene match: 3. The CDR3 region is CASSMGQGYEKLFF. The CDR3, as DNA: TGTGCCAGCAGTATGGGACAGGGGTATGAAAAACTGTTTTTT.

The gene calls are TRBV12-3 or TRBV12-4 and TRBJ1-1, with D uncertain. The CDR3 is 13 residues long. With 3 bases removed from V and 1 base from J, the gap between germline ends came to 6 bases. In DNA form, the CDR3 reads TGTGCCAGCAGTTTTATGGAGAACACTGAAGCTTTCTTT. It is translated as CASSFMENTEAFF.

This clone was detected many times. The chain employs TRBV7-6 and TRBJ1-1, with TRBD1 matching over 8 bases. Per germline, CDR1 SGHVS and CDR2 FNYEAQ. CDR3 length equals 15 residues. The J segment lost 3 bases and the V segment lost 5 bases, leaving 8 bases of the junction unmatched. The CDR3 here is CASSTSQGAHTEAFF. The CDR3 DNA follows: TGTGCCAGCAGCACCAGCCAGGGGGCGCACACTGAAGCTTTCTTT.

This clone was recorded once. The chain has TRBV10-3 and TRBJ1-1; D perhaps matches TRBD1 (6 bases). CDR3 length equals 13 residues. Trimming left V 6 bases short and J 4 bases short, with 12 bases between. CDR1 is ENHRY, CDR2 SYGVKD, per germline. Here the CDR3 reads CAIRTDRFTEAFF. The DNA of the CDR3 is TGTGCCATCAGGACAGACAGGTTCACTGAAGCTTTCTTT.

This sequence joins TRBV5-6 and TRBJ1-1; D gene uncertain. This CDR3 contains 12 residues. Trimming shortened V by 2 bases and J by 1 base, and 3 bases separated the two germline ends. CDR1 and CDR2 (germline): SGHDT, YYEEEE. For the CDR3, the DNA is TGTGCCAGCAGCTTTTCGAACACTGAAGCTTTCTTT. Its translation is CASSFSNTEAFF.